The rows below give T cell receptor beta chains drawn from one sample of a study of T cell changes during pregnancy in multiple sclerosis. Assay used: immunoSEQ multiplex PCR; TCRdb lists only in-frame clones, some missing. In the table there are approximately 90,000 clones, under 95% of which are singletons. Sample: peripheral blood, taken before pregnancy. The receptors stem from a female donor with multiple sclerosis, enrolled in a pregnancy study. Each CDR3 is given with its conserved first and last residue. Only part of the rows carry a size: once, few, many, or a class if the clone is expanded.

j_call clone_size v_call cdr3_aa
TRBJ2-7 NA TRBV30 CAWSVPRTSISYEQYF
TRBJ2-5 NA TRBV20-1 CSAGLAVTQYF
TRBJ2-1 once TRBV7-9 CASSSSLAGYNEQFF
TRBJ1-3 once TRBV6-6 CASRTGAGGNTIYF
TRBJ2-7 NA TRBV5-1 CASSPRGQGGTYEQYF
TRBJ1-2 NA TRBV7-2 CASSSGQTNYGYTF
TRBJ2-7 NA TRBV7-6 CASSLGPGTSGGNSYEQYF
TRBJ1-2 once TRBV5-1 CASSSSPGQNGYTF
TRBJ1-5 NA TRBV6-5 CASSRTGESNQPQHF
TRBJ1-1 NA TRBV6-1 CASSKNTFTEAFF
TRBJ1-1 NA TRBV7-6 CASSNREKDTEAFF
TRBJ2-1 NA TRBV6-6 CASSYGGGPNEQFF
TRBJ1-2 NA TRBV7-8 CASSLAGGNYGYTF
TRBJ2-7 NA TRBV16 CASSPLGDRVVEQYF
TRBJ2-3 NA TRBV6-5 CASSSFYSPDTQYF
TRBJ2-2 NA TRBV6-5 CASKGTGGLGELFF
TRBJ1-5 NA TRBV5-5 CASSQIPYSNQPQHF
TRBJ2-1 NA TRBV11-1 CASSLIRSYNEQFF
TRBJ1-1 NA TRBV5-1 CASSPLNWANTEAFF
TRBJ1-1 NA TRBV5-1 CASSLERTGTEAFF
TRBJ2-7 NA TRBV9 CASSEGQAEQYF